The table lists the clone carrying this T cell receptor beta chain with a few counts. The data are from a study of control samples from healthy donors and cancer patients. Profiling relied on immunoSEQ multiplex PCR, and the TCRdb table lists in-frame clones only, not all of them. This table has approximately 160,000 clones, approximately 91% appearing once. Germline V gene lookup returns CDR1 SEHNR and CDR2 FQNEAQ (reference sequence). Trimming at V came to 1 base and at J to 0 bases, leaving 1 base not matched to a gene. The CDR3 runs 15 residues. This sequence joins TRBV7-9 and TRBJ2-3; 7 bases are a match to TRBD2. The receptor's source is a woman aged 40 to 49 in good health. The sample was blood. The CDR3 DNA reads TGTGCCAGCAGCTTAGGGCGGGGGAGCACAGATACGCAGTATTTT. Its translation: CASSLGRGSTDTQYF.